The 23 T cell receptor beta chains below were found in one sample sequenced in a study of cytomegalovirus exposure and HLA in healthy donors. This PCR relied on a set of 60 Vbeta primers and 13 Jbeta primers. The repertoire was sequenced with immunoSEQ multiplex PCR; TCRdb's copy has only in-frame clones and lacks some. The sample gives more than 100,000 clones, 65% to 85% of which show up once; more than 0.2% is in the top ten. The source material was PBMCs. Receptors originate from a man aged 50-60 years in good health and CMV-seronegative.

This chain joins TRBV4-1 and TRBJ2-2; 8 bases agree with TRBD1. CDR1 and CDR2 (germline): MGHRA, YSYEKL. The CDR3 has 17 amino acids. V shed 4 bases and J 0 bases; nucleotides not matched to a gene: 7. The CDR3 protein is CASSRGQGIPNTGELFF. Written as DNA, the CDR3 is TGCGCCAGCAGCCGAGGACAGGGAATACCGAACACCGGGGAGCTGTTTTTT.

Written as DNA, the CDR3 is TGTGCCAGCAGCAAATCCTCTGGGGACAGGGAAAGACCAAGCTCCTACGAGCAGTACTTC. This codes for CASSKSSGDRERPSSYEQYF. The V call is TRBV21-1, the J call TRBJ2-7; whether TRBD1, the table's D call, matches the DNA was not checked. TRBV21-1 is flagged as a pseudogene. The CDR3 runs to 20 residues.

V usage is TRBV5-1 and J usage is TRBJ2-7, with 9 bases aligning to TRBD2. The V and J ends lost 0 bases and 4 bases, in that order; junction bases with no gene match: 5. This CDR3 is 15 amino acids long. Per the germline V gene, CDR1 is SGHRS and CDR2 is YFSETQ. CDR3 loop: CASSLGSGGSYEQYF. CDR3 in DNA: TGCGCCAGCAGCTTGGGCAGCGGGGGGTCGTACGAGCAGTACTTC.

This clone has more than one count but fewer than ten. The J gene is TRBJ1-4, the V gene TRBV30; 10 nucleotides agree with TRBD1. The V and J ends lost 4 bases and 6 bases, in that order; junction bases with no gene match: 5. The CDR3 length is 14 residues. Germline V lookup: CDR1 GTSNPN, CDR2 SVGIG (reference sequence). CDR3 protein: CAWTEGTGDEKLFF. The CDR3, as DNA: TGTGCCTGGACCGAAGGGACAGGGGATGAAAAACTGTTTTTT.

The chain is built from TRBV28 and TRBJ2-4; a weak D match, TRBD2 (7 bases). The CDR3 sequence is 13 residues long. Germline V lookup: CDR1 MDHEN, CDR2 SYDVKM. Deletions cut 10 bases from V and 6 bases from J, with 16 bases between. This CDR3 is CATRSGGGNIQYF. CDR3 in DNA: TGTGCCACCCGATCGGGGGGCGGAAACATTCAGTACTTC. The full variable domain, rest sourced from reference TRBV28 and TRBJ2-4, is DVKVTQSSRYLVKRTGEKVFLECVQDMDHENMFWYRQDPGLGLRLIYFSYDVKMKEKGDIPEGYSVSREKKERFSLILESASTNQTSMYLCATRSGGGNIQYFGAGTRLSVL.

The rearrangement joins TRBV7-6 to TRBJ1-2; D perhaps matches TRBD1 (6 bases). Trimming shortened V by 0 bases and J by 8 bases, and 16 bases separated the two germline ends. Germline V lookup: CDR1 SGHVS, CDR2 FNYEAQ. The CDR3 covers 15 residues. The CDR3 nucleotides read TGTGCCAGCAGCTTAGCGCAGTCGGGGGGCGGCGGCTACACCTTC. Protein product: CASSLAQSGGGGYTF.

This rearrangement joins TRBV19 to TRBJ2-4; the match to TRBD2 covers 7 bases. Germline CDR1 is LNHDA and CDR2 is SQIVND (reference sequence). CDR3 length: 12 amino acids. Trimming at V came to 3 bases and at J to 10 bases, leaving 3 bases not matched to a gene. The CDR3 loop is CASSIGGGIQYF. In DNA form, the CDR3 reads TGTGCCAGTAGTATTGGGGGAGGGATTCAGTACTTC.

The V call is TRBV28, the J call TRBJ1-6, with TRBD1 matching 8 bases. The germline gives CDR1 MDHEN, CDR2 SYDVKM. V lost 5 bases, J lost 13 bases, and 10 bases stayed unmatched. The CDR3 is 14 residues long. The CDR3 protein is CASSGSGGVPPLHF. The CDR3 DNA reads as TGTGCCAGCAGTGGGTCAGGGGGCGTCCCGCCCCTCCACTTT.

The genes are TRBV21-1 and TRBJ2-5; the table's D gene call, TRBD2, was not cross checked with the DNA. TRBV21-1 is termed a pseudogene. The CDR3 spans 19 residues. The CDR3 loop is CASSKDSGTSGGVQETQYF. Written as DNA, the CDR3 is TGTGCCAGCAGCAAAGACTCCGGGACTAGCGGGGGAGTCCAAGAGACCCAGTACTTC.

In its sample, this clone was seen once. This chain joins TRBV7-8 and TRBJ1-2; D might be TRBD1 (5 bases). The V end was cut by 2 bases, the J end by 2 bases, with 18 bases between. Germline values: CDR1 SGHVS, CDR2 FQNEAQ. CDR3 size: 17 residues. CDR3 nucleotides: TGTGCCAGCAGCTTAAAAGGGACTATCATGATGAACTATGGCTACACCTTC. Its translation is CASSLKGTIMMNYGYTF.

This chain's CDR3 is CASTPGLAVGDTQYF. CDR3 DNA: TGTGCCAGCACCCCAGGACTAGCGGTGGGGGATACGCAGTATTTT. The chain links TRBV5-6 to TRBJ2-3; TRBD2 agrees at 10 bases. Germline CDR1 reads SGHDT; CDR2 reads YYEEEE. V was pared by 6 bases and J by 6 bases, with 10 bases of the junction left unmatched. The CDR3 contains 15 residues.

Turning to this clone: The junction shows a germline mismatch at one end, possibly a read error. The genes are TRBV6-1 and TRBJ1-2, with D possibly being TRBD1 (6 bases). The germline V gene has CDR1 MNHNS and CDR2 SASEGT. The CDR3 length is 14 residues. This CDR3 is CASSEAGQGIRPHF. In DNA form, the CDR3 reads TGTGCCAGCAGTGAAGCTGGGCAGGGGATTCGTCCCCACTTC.

This clone has a handful of counts. The CDR3 protein is CASSWLAGTFSYEQYF. CDR3 bases: TGTGCCAGCAGTTGGTTAGCGGGAACTTTCTCCTACGAGCAGTACTTC. J is TRBJ2-7 and V is TRBV6-5; 8 bases are a match to TRBD2. The CDR3 sequence is 16 residues long. The ends lost 4 bases at V and 0 bases at J; junction bases unmatched: 8. The germline V gene has CDR1 MNHEY and CDR2 SVGAGI.

The gene calls are TRBV7-3 and TRBJ2-5; 8 nucleotides line up with TRBD2. J lost 5 bases, V lost 8 bases, and 10 bases had no gene match. The germline V gene encodes CDR1 SGHTA and CDR2 FQGTGA. This CDR3 is 14 amino acids long. CDR3 amino acids: CASSPGLGPETQYF. DNA for the CDR3: TGTGCCAGCTCGCCGGGACTAGGGCCGGAGACCCAGTACTTC.

The chain joins TRBV6-1 to TRBJ1-4; D may be TRBD1 (6 bases). CDR3 length: 16 amino acids. Germline V CDR1 and CDR2: MNHNS, SASEGT. The V and J ends lost 1 base and 3 bases respectively, with 12 bases between them. The CDR3 reads CASSEVDGGANEKLFF. The CDR3 coding sequence is TGTGCCAGCAGTGAAGTGGATGGGGGCGCTAATGAAAAACTGTTTTTT.

The genes are TRBV7-9 and TRBJ1-2, with TRBD1 as a possible D gene (5 bases). Per the germline V gene, CDR1 is SEHNR and CDR2 is FQNEAQ (reference sequence). The CDR3 sequence is 14 residues long. Trimming left V 3 bases short and J 8 bases short, with 16 bases between. This CDR3 is CASSFVQGSRGYTF. CDR3 DNA: TGTGCCAGCAGCTTTGTTCAGGGATCGAGGGGCTACACCTTC.

The chain joins TRBV2 to TRBJ2-2; 8 bases are a match to TRBD1. The V segment lost 6 bases and the J segment 15 bases; nucleotides outside the gene matches: 6. Germline V lookup: CDR1 SNHLY, CDR2 FYNNEI. CDR3 size: 11 residues. The CDR3 loop reads CASRAEGQVFF. As DNA, the CDR3 is TGTGCCAGCAGGGCAGAGGGACAGGTGTTTTTT.

The chain joins TRBV7-2 to TRBJ2-3; D is possibly TRBD1 (6 bases). V was shortened by 8 bases and J by 3 bases, with 21 bases between the two germline ends. Germline loops: CDR1 SGHTA, CDR2 FQGNSA. The CDR3 covers 16 residues. The CDR3 coding sequence is TGTGCCAGCGATGGGGGCTCGTGGGAGACAACAGATACGCAGTATTTT. This codes for CASDGGSWETTDTQYF.

This rearrangement joins TRBV5-4 to TRBJ2-1; 10 bases are a match to TRBD2. Unmatched junction bases numbered 11, after V lost 0 bases and J lost 8 bases. Germline loops: CDR1 SGHNT, CDR2 YYREEE (reference sequence). This CDR3 is 17 amino acids long. The DNA for the CDR3 is TGTGCCAGCAGCTTGGCTATACTAGCGGGGTTTAGGGATGAGCAGTTCTTC. The encoded protein is CASSLAILAGFRDEQFF.

The chain links TRBV28 to TRBJ2-1, with 11 bases lining up with TRBD2. The CDR3 contains 15 residues. Germline CDR1 is MDHEN and CDR2 is SYDVKM. The V and J ends lost 5 bases and 4 bases, in that order; junction bases with no gene match: 4. The CDR3 protein is CASSPTSGGYNEQFF. Here the CDR3 DNA reads TGTGCCAGCAGTCCCACTAGCGGGGGTTACAATGAGCAGTTCTTC.

This clone was recorded a few times. V gene TRBV5-1 combines with J gene TRBJ2-1; 10 nucleotides agree with TRBD2. The CDR3 is made up of 18 amino acids. J was trimmed by 4 bases and V by 4 bases; bases with no gene match: 14. CDR1 SGHRS and CDR2 YFSETQ come from the germline V gene. For the CDR3, the DNA is TGCGCCAGCAGCCCCGACCGACCACTAGCGGGACTTTACAATGAGCAGTTCTTC. Its protein is CASSPDRPLAGLYNEQFF. The variable domain in full, completed from reference TRBV5-1 and TRBJ2-1, reads KAGVTQTPRYLIKTRGQQVTLSCSPISGHRSVSWYQQTPGQGLQFLFEYFSETQRNKGNFPGRFSGRQFSNSRSEMNVSTLELGDSALYLCASSPDRPLAGLYNEQFFGPGTRLTVL.

Of note for this clone: Different DNA sequences within this sample yield the same CDR3. V usage is TRBV6-5 and J usage is TRBJ1-2; the D gene is possibly TRBD1 (6 bases). This CDR3 is built from 11 residues. Trimming removed 8 bases from V and 8 bases from J, with 12 bases in between. In germline, CDR1 is MNHEY, CDR2 SVGAGI. In DNA, the CDR3 is TGTGCCAGCTCTACAGGGCGCGGCTACACCTTC. Protein sequence: CASSTGRGYTF.

A remark on this clone: The CDR3 end shows no conserved phenylalanine or tryptophan, and so a read error is likely. The rearrangement joins TRBV7-8 to TRBJ1-6; D possibly corresponds to TRBD1 (6 bases). V shed 5 bases and J shed 7 bases, with 12 bases lying between them. Germline V lookup: CDR1 SGHVS, CDR2 FQNEAQ. The CDR3 length is 14 residues. CDR3: CASSQDSRNSPLHL. In DNA, the CDR3 is TGTGCCAGCAGCCAGGACAGTCGGAATTCACCCCTCCACCTT.